This T cell receptor (beta chain) was recovered during a study of STAT5B mutations in CD4+ large granular lymphocyte leukemia (dated 2022 in TCRdb). Concerning the study at large: Among the healthy controls, the CDR3 'QG' motif was associated with a particular HLA allele. The study compared the TCRbeta repertoires of patients with CD4+ T-cell large granular lymphocyte leukemia against the TCRbeta repertoires of healthy blood donors. The purity of purified fractions was confirmed by flow cytometry on FACSCanto II or FACSVerse to exceed 95% among lymphocytes. The full study reports these points: The data were not HLA-matched, and the relatively small sample size could explain the higher clonality seen in CD4+ compared with CD8+ T-LGLL. TRBV06-family usage was enriched among the top patient clones (8/27) compared with healthy controls (2/35). Main leukemic clonotypes were private to each patient, although 25% to 30% of the main leukemic clonotypes were found at low frequency in the non-leukemic repertoires of other patients. Compared with healthy CD4+ repertoires, CD4-sorted patient repertoires appeared more clonal, and this difference remained even after the putative leukemic clones were removed.

CDR1 MNHNS and CDR2 SASEGT were looked up in the germline V gene. Counted from cysteine to phenylalanine, this CDR3 has 13 amino acids. CDR3 DNA only is kept here, 39 bases in frame from base 1. Relative to germline, V is 3 bases shorter and J is 4 bases shorter, with 7 bases between their ends. The healthy control group was made up of around 40 blood donors, and the Finnish Red Cross blood service supplied their buffy coats. All TCR-sequenced material derived from peripheral blood: patient blood samples and healthy donor buffy coats. Peripheral blood mononuclear cells were isolated by Ficoll-Hypaque gradient centrifugation. CD4+ cells were magnetically purified from the buffy coats of healthy controls. The Gentra Puregene Cell and Tissue kit was used for genomic DNA extraction, and quantification was performed on a Qubit 2.0 fluorometer. A note on this clone: Its antigen target is currently unknown. Base quality data are lacking; no much larger clone is found one base away.

The immunoSEQ assay at survey resolution was applied to genomic DNA for sequencing of TCRbeta rearrangements. Per the authors' processing: In the TCR sequencing data, the smallest productive clonotype frequency that could be detected was 2.59 x 10-5. Only productive TCRbeta rearrangements, defined as complete and in-frame sequences, were included in the analyses. Clonality for each sample was calculated as Simpson clonality in the immunoSEQ Analyzer version 3.0. Clones were binned by frequency as very rare, small, medium, large (1-20%) or hyperexpanded (>20%). Generation probabilities were estimated with OLGA 1.2.3, V-gene circos plots were made with VDJtools, specificities were searched in VDJdb, and CDR3 motifs were identified with GLIPH. Held by TCRdb, this immuneACCESS table contains in-frame sequences only and omits some clones. Under half of the omission traces to an unresolved V gene where checked; the cause of the rest is unknown. That table gives V, J and clone size, and the DNA gave D and trimming. The sample contains about 32,000 clones, about 82% of them found a single time. The top ten clones comprise 4.4% of the sample.

The sequenced sample consisted of CD4+ T cells from blood buffy coats. This chain is built from TRBV6-1 and TRBJ1-3; too little of a D gene remains to name it. This sequence originates from a human donor in good health. The CDR3 sequence is CASSDPTGNTIYF. The nucleotide sequence reads as follows: TGTGCCAGCAGTGATCCCACGGGAAACACCATATATTTT.